This T cell receptor (beta chain) was captured in a study of patients and donors after allogeneic stem cell transplantation. Each CDR3 protein is one row after TCRdb ran MiXCR on the RT-PCR reads. This sample has approximately 150,000 distinct CDR3 sequences, with over 25% found just once. Germline assignment: CDR1 LGHNA and CDR2 YSLEER. CDR3 length equals 14 residues. V lost 1 base and J lost 3; bases outside the gene matches: 3. This clonotype has just a few counts. Sequenced sample: blood, either unsorted or a sorted T cell fraction (not recorded which). This rearrangement joins TRBV4-3 to TRBJ2-7; 7 bases map to TRBD1. This TCR was sampled from a human donor who was either an allogeneic HSCT recipient or a stem cell or donor lymphocyte infusion donor (not recorded which). It is not recorded whose cells these are; they may come from a transplant donor. CDR3 residues: CASSQVGTDYEQYF. Here the CDR3 DNA reads TGCGCCAGCAGCCAAGTCGGGACAGACTACGAGCAGTACTTC.